These 5 T cell receptor beta chains originate from one sample sequenced in a study of T cell changes during pregnancy in multiple sclerosis. Sequencing used immunoSEQ multiplex PCR; TCRdb keeps in-frame clones, though not all of them. The data show about 50,000 clones, about 93% seen once. Material: CD4+ T cells from peripheral blood mononuclear cells, obtained after pregnancy. The receptor source for this set is a female donor in good health, enrolled as a control in a pregnancy study.

The chain is built from TRBV27 and TRBJ2-5; TRBD2 matches at 12 bases. Germline CDR1 and CDR2: MNHEY and SMNVEV (reference sequence). V trimming: 6 bases; J trimming: 1 base; junction bases outside the gene matches: 6. The CDR3 has 16 amino acids. CDR3 protein: CASRTTSGGFQETQYF. Here the CDR3 DNA reads TGTGCCAGCAGAACGACTAGCGGGGGATTCCAAGAGACCCAGTACTTC.

The chain employs TRBV11-2 and TRBJ2-3, with D uncertain. The CDR3 is 14 amino acids. Germline-derived CDR1 and CDR2 are SGHAT and FQNNGV. The V gene lost 5 bases and the J gene lost 1 base, with 10 bases spanning the gap. The CDR3 loop reads CASSLLTGTDTQYF. CDR3 DNA: TGTGCCAGCAGCCTGCTAACGGGCACAGATACGCAGTATTTT.

The V call is TRBV10-3, the J call TRBJ2-2; D may be TRBD2 (5 bases). The germline gives CDR1 ENHRY, CDR2 SYGVKD. Trimming took 10 bases from V and 4 from J, leaving 10 bases between them. The CDR3 extends over 12 amino acids. The DNA for the CDR3 is TGTGCCACCGAGAGCGGCACCGGGGAGCTGTTTTTT. Encoded protein: CATESGTGELFF.

This clone was counted a single time. The rearrangement links TRBV10-1 to TRBJ2-1; 7 nucleotides line up with TRBD2. CDR3 size: 16 residues. The V gene's germline CDR1 is WNHNN and CDR2 SYGVQD (reference sequence). V shed 2 bases, J shed 8 bases, and the junction held 12 bases outside the gene matches. CDR3 DNA: TGCGCCAGCAGTGAGGCGGGACTACGAAAAACCTATGAGCAGTTCTTC. Its protein is CASSEAGLRKTYEQFF.

V gene TRBV6-1 combines with J gene TRBJ2-7; 8 bases line up with TRBD1. From germline, CDR1 is MNHNS and CDR2 SASEGT. This CDR3 has 15 amino acids. With 4 bases clipped from V and 6 bases from J, the junction kept 11 bases outside the gene matches. The CDR3 region has the DNA TGTGCCAGCAGTGTCCCCAGGGGGCAAGGAAGCGAGCAGTACTTC. Translated, it gives CASSVPRGQGSEQYF.